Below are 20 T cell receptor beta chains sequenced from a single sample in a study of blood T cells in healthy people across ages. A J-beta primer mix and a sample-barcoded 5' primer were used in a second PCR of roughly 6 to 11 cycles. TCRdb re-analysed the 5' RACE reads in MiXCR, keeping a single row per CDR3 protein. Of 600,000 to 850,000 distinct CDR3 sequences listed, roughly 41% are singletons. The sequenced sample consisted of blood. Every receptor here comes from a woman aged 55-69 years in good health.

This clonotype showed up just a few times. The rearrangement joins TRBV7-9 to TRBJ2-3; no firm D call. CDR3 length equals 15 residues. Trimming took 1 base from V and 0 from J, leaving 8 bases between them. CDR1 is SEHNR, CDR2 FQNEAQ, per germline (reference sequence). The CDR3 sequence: CASSLVGTSTDTQYF. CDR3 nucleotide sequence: TGTGCCAGCAGCTTAGTCGGTACTAGCACAGATACGCAGTATTTT.

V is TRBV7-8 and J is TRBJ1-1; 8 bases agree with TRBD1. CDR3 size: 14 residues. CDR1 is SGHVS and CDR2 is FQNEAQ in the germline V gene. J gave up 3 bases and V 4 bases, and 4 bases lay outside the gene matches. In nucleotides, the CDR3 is TGTGCCAGCAGCTACCCGGACAGGGACACTGAAGCTTTCTTT. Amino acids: CASSYPDRDTEAFF.

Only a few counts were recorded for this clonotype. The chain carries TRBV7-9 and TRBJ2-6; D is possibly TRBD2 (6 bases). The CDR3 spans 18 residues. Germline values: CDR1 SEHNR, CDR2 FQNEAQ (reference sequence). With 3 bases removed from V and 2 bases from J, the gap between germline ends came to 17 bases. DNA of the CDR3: TGTGCCAGCAGCTTTATTCAGGGAGGTCTCCCTGGGGCCAACGTCCTGACTTTC. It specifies CASSFIQGGLPGANVLTF.

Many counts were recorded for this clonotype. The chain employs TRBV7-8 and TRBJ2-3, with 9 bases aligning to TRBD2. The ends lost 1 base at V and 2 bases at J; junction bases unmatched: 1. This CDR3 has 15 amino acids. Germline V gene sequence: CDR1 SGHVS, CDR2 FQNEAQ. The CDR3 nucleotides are TGTGCCAGCAGCTTAGTAGCGGGAGCCACAGATACGCAGTATTTT. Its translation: CASSLVAGATDTQYF.

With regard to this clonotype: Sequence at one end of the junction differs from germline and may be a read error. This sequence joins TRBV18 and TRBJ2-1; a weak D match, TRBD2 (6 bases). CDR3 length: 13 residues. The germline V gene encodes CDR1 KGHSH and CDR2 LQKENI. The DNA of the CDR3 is TGTGCCAGCCCACCACCCCGGGGGTTCGAGCAGTTCTTC. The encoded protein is CASPPPRGFEQFF.

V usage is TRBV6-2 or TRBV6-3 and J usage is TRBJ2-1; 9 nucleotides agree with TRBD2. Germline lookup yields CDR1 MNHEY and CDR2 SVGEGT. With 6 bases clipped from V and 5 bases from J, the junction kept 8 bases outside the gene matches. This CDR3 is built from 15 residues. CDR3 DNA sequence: TGTGCCAGCAGCATCAGACTAGCGGTAAACAATGAGCAGTTCTTC. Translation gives CASSIRLAVNNEQFF.

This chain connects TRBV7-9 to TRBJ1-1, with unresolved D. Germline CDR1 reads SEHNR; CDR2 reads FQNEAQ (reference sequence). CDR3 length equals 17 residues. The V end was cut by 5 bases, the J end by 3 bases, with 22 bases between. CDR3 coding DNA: TGTGCCAGCAGCCCTCCGGACCCGGGAATGCATCACACTGAAGCTTTCTTT. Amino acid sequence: CASSPPDPGMHHTEAFF.

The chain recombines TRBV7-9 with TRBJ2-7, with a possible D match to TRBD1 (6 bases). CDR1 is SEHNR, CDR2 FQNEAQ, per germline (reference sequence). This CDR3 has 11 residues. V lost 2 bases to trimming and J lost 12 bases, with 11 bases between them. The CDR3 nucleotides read TGTGCCAGCAGCTTACAGGGGCCGTTGTACTTC. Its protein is CASSLQGPLYF. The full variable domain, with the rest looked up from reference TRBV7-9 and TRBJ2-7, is DTGVSQNPRHKITKRGQNVTFRCDPISEHNRLYWYRQTLGQGPEFLTYFQNEAQLEKSRLLSDRFSAERPKGSFSTLEIQRTEQGDSAMYLCASSLQGPLYFGPGTRLTVT.

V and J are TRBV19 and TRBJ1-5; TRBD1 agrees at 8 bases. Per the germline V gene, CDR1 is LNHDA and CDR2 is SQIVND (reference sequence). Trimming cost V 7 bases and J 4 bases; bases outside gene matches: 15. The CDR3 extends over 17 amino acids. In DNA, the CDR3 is TGTGCCAGTACCTCTTTACAGGGGGAAGTTGGAAATCAGCCCCAGCATTTT. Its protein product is CASTSLQGEVGNQPQHF.

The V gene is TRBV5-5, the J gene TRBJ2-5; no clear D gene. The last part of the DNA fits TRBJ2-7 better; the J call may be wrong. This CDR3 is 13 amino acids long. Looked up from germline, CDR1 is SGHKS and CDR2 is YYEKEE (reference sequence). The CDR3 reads CASSLDISYEQYF. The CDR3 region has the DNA TGTGCCAGCAGCTTGGACATTTCCTACGAGCAGTACTTC.

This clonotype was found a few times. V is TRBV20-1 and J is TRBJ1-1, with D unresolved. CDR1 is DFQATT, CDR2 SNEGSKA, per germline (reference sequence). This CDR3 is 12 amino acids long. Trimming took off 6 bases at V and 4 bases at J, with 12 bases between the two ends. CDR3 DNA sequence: TGCAGTGCCCTACGACACGCCACTGAAGCTTTCTTT. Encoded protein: CSALRHATEAFF.

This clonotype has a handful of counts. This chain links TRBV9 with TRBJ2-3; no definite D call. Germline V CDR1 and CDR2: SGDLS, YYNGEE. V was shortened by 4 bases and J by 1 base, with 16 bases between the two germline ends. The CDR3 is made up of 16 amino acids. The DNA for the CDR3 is TGTGCCAGCAGCAGATGGACCTCCTCCGGCACAGATACGCAGTATTTT. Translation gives CASSRWTSSGTDTQYF.

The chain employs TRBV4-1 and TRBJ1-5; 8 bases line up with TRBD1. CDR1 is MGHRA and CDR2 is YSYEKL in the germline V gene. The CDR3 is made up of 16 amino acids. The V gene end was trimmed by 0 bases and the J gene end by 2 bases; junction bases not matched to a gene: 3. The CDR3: CASSQDDRGRNQPQHF. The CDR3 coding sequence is TGCGCCAGCAGCCAAGACGACAGGGGTCGCAATCAGCCCCAGCATTTT.

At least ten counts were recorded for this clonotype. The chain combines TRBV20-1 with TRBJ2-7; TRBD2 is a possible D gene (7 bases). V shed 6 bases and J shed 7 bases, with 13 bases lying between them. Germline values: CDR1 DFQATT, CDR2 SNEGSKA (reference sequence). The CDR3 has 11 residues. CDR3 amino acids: CSATQGGEQYF. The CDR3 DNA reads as TGCAGTGCCACACAGGGAGGGGAGCAGTACTTC.

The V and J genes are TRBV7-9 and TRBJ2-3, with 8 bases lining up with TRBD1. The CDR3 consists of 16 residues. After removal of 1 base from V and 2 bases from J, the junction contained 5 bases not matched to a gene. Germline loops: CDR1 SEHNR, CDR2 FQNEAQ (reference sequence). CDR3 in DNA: TGTGCCAGCAGCTTAGGGGCAGGGGGCATCACAGATACGCAGTATTTT. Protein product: CASSLGAGGITDTQYF.

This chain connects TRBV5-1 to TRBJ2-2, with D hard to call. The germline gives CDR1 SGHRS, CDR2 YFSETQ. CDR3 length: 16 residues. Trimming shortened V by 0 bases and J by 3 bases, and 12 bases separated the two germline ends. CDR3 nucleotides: TGCGCCAGCAGCTTGGATGGTGGGAAGCACACCGGGGAGCTGTTTTTT. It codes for CASSLDGGKHTGELFF.

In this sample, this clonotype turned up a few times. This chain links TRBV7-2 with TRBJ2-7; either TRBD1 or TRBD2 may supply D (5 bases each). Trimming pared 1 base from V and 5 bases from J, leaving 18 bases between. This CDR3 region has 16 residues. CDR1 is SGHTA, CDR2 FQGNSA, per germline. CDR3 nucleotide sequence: TGTGCCAGCAGCTTAGACGGGGCGAAGGTAGGGCACGAGCAGTACTTC. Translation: CASSLDGAKVGHEQYF.

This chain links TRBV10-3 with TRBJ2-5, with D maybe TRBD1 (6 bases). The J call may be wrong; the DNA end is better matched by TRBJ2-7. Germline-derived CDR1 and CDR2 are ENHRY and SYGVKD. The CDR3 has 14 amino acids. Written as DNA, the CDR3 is TGTGCCATCAGTGAGTCTGGACAGACGAACGAGCAGTACTTC. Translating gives CAISESGQTNEQYF.

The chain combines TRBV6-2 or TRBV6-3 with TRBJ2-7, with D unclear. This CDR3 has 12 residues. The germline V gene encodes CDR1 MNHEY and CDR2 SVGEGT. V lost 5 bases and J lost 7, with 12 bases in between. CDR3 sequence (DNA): TGTGCCAGCAGTAGGACCGCATTAGAGCAGTACTTC. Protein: CASSRTALEQYF.

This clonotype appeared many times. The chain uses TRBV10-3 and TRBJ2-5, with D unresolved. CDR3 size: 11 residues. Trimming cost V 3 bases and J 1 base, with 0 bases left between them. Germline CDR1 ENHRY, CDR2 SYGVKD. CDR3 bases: TGTGCCATCAGTGACCAAGAGACCCAGTACTTC. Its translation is CAISDQETQYF.